One T cell receptor beta chain is described in this entry. Its specificity is unknown. This may be a read error, as it is one base from a much larger clone. For TCR, cDNA came from 5'RACE template switching, which added a universal primer site and UMIs. MiXCR, run by TCRdb on the 5' RACE reads, gives a single entry per CDR3 protein. The sample shows more than 200,000 distinct CDR3 sequences, roughly 3.5% of them seen only once. These data are taken from a study of T cells after yellow fever vaccination. Study summary: SMART-Seq v4 Ultra Low Input served to prepare low-cell-number fractions. Study-level findings and limits: Faster peaking, at day 5 versus 15, marked a secondary response that was weaker. Repertoires sorted by FACS could include abundant clonotypes that are contaminants from the bulk population.

This CDR3 has 14 residues. Germline V gene data show CDR1 as DFQATT and CDR2 as SNEGSKA (reference sequence). This clonotype was obtained from a man between 18 and 29 years old who received the YFV17D yellow fever vaccine. The J gene is TRBJ1-1, the V gene TRBV20-1; 7 bases fit TRBD1. The specimen was PBMCs, collected 15 days after the yellow fever booster vaccination. The CDR3 loop reads CSAPQGMGDTAAFF. CDR3 in DNA: TGCAGTGCTCCACAGGGGATGGGGGACACTGCAGCTTTCTTT.